This TCR beta chain was observed in a study of T cell repertoires in cytomegalovirus infection. TCRdb fed the reads into MiXCR, producing one record per CDR3 protein. The data show 290,000 or so distinct CDR3 sequences, roughly 25% seen once. V lost 6 bases and J 13 bases, leaving 16 bases between the germline ends. The CDR3 is made up of 12 amino acids. Germline assignment: CDR1 MGHDK and CDR2 SYGVNS. This clonotype occurred once. This TCR derives from a human donor in good health (CMV status not recorded). Some clones in this sample may be carry-over from other donors' samples. The chain employs TRBV25-1 and TRBJ2-4; possible D gene TRBD1, 5 bases. The specimen was PBMCs. The CDR3 nucleotides read TGTGCCAGCAGCGAGAGTTCGACAGTACAGTACTTC. Translation gives CASSESSTVQYF.